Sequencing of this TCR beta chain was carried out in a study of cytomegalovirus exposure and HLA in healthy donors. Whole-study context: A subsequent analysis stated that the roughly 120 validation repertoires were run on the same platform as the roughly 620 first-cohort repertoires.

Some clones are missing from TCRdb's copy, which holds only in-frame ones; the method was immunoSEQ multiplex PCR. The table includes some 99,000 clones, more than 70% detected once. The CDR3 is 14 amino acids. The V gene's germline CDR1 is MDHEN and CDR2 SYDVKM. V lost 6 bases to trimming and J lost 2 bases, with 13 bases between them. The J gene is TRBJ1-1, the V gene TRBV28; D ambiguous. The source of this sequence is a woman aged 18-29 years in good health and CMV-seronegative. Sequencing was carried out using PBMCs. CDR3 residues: CASRLLTPNTEAFF. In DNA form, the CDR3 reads TGTGCCAGCAGACTACTGACCCCAAACACTGAAGCTTTCTTT.